This entry is about one T cell receptor beta chain. Its specificity is unknown. The sample is drawn from a study of shared clonotypes between healthy human individuals. General study results and limits: Even with large depth, rarefaction showed that sorted-subset sequencing was incomplete.

Trimming took 5 bases from V and 5 from J; bases not matched to a gene: 8. Per the germline V gene, CDR1 is SEHNR and CDR2 is FQNEAQ (reference sequence). The CDR3 consists of 15 residues. The donors were adults (healthy and HIV-negative) with no recent acute infections or vaccinations. Method: immunoSEQ multiplex PCR; TCRdb's copy keeps in-frame clones and lacks some. The sample lists about 2.5 million clones, roughly 90% occurring once. The clonotype comes from a man aged 18 to 30 in good health. Some clones in this sample may be carry-over from other donors' samples. The sample consisted of naive CD4+ T cells from PBMCs. Subset specified: CD45RA+ positively selected. The rearrangement joins TRBV7-9 to TRBJ2-5; TRBD2 agrees at 10 bases. Here the CDR3 DNA reads TGTGCCAGCAGCGATGTAGCGGGAGGCTTGGAGACCCAGTACTTC. This gives the protein CASSDVAGGLETQYF.